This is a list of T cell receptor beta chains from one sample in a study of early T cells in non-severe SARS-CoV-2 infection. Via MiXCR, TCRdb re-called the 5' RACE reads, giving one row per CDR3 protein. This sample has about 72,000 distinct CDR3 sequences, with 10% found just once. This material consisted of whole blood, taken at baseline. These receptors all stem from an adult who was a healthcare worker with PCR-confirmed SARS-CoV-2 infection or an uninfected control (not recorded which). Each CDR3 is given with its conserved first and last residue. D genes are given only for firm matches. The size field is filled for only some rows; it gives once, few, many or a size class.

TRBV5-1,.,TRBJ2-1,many,TGCGCCAGCAGCTTGGACACCTACAATGAGCAGTTCTTC,CASSLDTYNEQFF
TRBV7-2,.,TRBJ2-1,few,TGTGCCAGCAGCTCCGCATTCGGGGGCGCGGAGTTCTTC,CASSSAFGGAEFF
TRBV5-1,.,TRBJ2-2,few,TGCGCCAGCAGCTTAGATACACCGGGCACCGGGGAGCTGTTTTTT,CASSLDTPGTGELFF
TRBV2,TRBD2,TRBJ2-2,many,TGTGCCAGCTGGGGTCTAGCGGTCGCCGGGGAGCTGTTTTTT,CASWGLAVAGELFF
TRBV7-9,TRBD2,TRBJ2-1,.,TGTGCCAGCAGCCCGGGAGGCGGGGCCCCCAATGAGCAGTTCTTC,CASSPGGGAPNEQFF
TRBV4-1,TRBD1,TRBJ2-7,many,TGCGCCAGCAGCCAGCCTTATCCCGGGACAGGGACCTACGAGCAGTACTTC,CASSQPYPGTGTYEQYF
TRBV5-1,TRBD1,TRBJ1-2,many,TGCGCCAGCAGTTCAGGACAGGTCATATATGGCTACACCTTC,CASSSGQVIYGYTF
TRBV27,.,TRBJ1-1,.,TGTGCCAGCAGTTCGCAGGGGTGGGGTAACACTGAAGCTTTCTTT,CASSSQGWGNTEAFF
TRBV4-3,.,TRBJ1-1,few,TGCGCCAGCAGCCAAGATAGGGGACACGCCATGAACACTGAAGCTTTCTTT,CASSQDRGHAMNTEAFF
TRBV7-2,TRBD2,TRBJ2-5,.,TGTGCCAGCAGCTTAGGCGGGGGAATCAAGACCCAGTACTTC,CASSLGGGIKTQYF
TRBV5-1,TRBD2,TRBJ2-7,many,TGCGCCAGCAGCCCGGTTGGGGGGGCCTACGAGCAGTACTTC,CASSPVGGAYEQYF
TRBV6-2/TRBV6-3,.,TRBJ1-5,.,TGTGCCAGCAGTTACAGGGTGCAACAGCCCCAGCATTTT,CASSYRVQQPQHF
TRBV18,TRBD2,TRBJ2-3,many,TGTGCCAGCTCCCGAAACGGGCTAAGCGGGGTAGGCACAGATACGCAGTATTTT,CASSRNGLSGVGTDTQYF
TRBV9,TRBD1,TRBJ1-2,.,TGTGCCAGCAGCGCCGGGACAGCCCGGGGCTATGGCTACACCTTC,CASSAGTARGYGYTF
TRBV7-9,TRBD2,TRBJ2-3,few,TGTGCCAGCAGCTGGACTAGTTTGGATACGCAGTATTTT,CASSWTSLDTQYF
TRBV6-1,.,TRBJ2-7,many,TGTGCCAGCCAAGGGACTGTCGCCCGCGAGCAGTACTTC,CASQGTVAREQYF
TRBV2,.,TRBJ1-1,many,TGTGCCAGCAGTGAACGGGGTCTCACTGAAGCTTTCTTT,CASSERGLTEAFF
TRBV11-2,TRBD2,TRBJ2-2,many,TGTGCCAGCAGCTTCCTAGCGGGGGGGAGCACCGGGGAGCTGTTTTTT,CASSFLAGGSTGELFF
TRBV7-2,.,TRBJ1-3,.,TGTGCCAGCAGCAATCACAGGGAGTCTCTGGGAAACACCATATATTTT,CASSNHRESLGNTIYF
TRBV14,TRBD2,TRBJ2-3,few,TGTGCCAGCAGCCCCCGGACTAGCGGGGGGGGCACAGATACGCAGTATTTT,CASSPRTSGGGTDTQYF
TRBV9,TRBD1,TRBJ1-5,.,TGTGCCAGCAGCGTAACAGGGGGCAATCAGCCCCAGCATTTT,CASSVTGGNQPQHF